Below, 29 T cell receptor beta chains from the same sample are listed, as sequenced in a study of beta chain features in type 1 diabetes. Investigators reverse transcribed all isolated RNA, so they sequenced expressed TCRB transcripts. The data were produced by immunoSEQ multiplex PCR, yet TCRdb's version contains in-frame clones alone and is incomplete. The sample consists of approximately 730,000 clones, around 15% of them appearing once. Antigens for these TCRs are unknown. Study-level results: Moderately but significantly shorter TCRB CDR3s were found in Type 1 diabetes patients in all four CD4+ subsets.

The material sequenced was naive CD4+ T cells from blood. The receptors were sampled from a man between 18 and 35 years old with type 1 diabetes.

V is TRBV15 and J is TRBJ2-7; D assignment may be TRBD1 or TRBD2 (5 bases each). From germline, CDR1 is LNHNV and CDR2 YYDKDF (reference sequence). Trimming stripped 1 base from V and 0 bases from J, with 10 bases between. This CDR3 has 15 residues. The DNA of the CDR3 is TGTGCCACCAGCAGAGGGGACGTAAGCTCCTACGAGCAGTACTTC. Translation: CATSRGDVSSYEQYF.

This chain links TRBV11-2 with TRBJ2-2; D might be TRBD1 or TRBD2, each matching 5 bases. The V gene lost 2 bases and the J gene lost 3 bases, with 10 bases spanning the gap. CDR1 is SGHAT and CDR2 is FQNNGV in the germline V gene. The CDR3 consists of 15 residues. CDR3 in amino acids: CASSLIQGHTGELFF. DNA for the CDR3: TGTGCCAGCAGCTTAATCCAGGGACACACCGGGGAGCTGTTTTTT. The whole variable domain, filled in from reference TRBV11-2 and TRBJ2-2, reads EAGVAQSPRYKIIEKRQSVAFWCNPISGHATLYWYQQILGQGPKLLIQFQNNGVVDDSQLPKDRFSAERLKGVDSTLKIQPAKLEDSAVYLCASSLIQGHTGELFFGEGSRLTVL.

The rearrangement uses TRBV2 and TRBJ2-1, with D tentatively TRBD1 or TRBD2 (5 bases each). This CDR3 is 14 amino acids long. The germline V and J ends were trimmed by 5 bases and 5 bases, with 13 bases remaining between them. Germline CDR1 reads SNHLY; CDR2 reads FYNNEI. CDR3 sequence reads: CASSPTMGDNEQFF. CDR3 bases: TGTGCCAGCAGTCCGACGATGGGGGACAATGAGCAGTTCTTC.

CDR3 bases: TGCGCCAGCAGCCCGGGGACATCAGTGGAGACCCAGTACTTC. Translating it yields CASSPGTSVETQYF. The rearrangement uses TRBV5-1 and TRBJ2-5, with a weak D call TRBD1 (6 bases). V lost 4 bases and J lost 5, with 15 bases in between. CDR1 and CDR2 from the germline V gene are SGHRS and YFSETQ. There are 14 residues in the CDR3.

The V and J genes are TRBV7-9 and TRBJ2-7; D is perhaps TRBD1 or TRBD2 (5 bases each). This CDR3 is 16 amino acids long. Germline-derived CDR1 and CDR2 are SEHNR and FQNEAQ (reference sequence). V lost 1 base, J lost 0 bases, and 13 bases lay in between. CDR3 nucleotides: TGTGCCAGCAGCTTAGTCCCGGGGCCGAGCTCCTACGAGCAGTACTTC. Amino acid sequence: CASSLVPGPSSYEQYF.

This clone has only a few counts. The chain joins TRBV28 to TRBJ1-2; no definite D call. This CDR3 spans 11 amino acids. V dropped 4 bases and J dropped 6 bases, with 6 bases sitting between them. CDR1 MDHEN and CDR2 SYDVKM come from the germline V gene. The CDR3 coding sequence is TGTGCCAGCAGTTCCGGGGATGGCTACACCTTC. Its protein is CASSSGDGYTF.

This clone has just a few counts. V usage is TRBV4-2 and J usage is TRBJ2-3; D not resolved. The V end was cut by 5 bases, the J end by 4 bases, with 7 bases between. Germline assignment: CDR1 LGHNA and CDR2 YNFKEQ. The CDR3 totals 12 residues. CDR3 protein: CASSSTSDTQYF. Written as DNA, the CDR3 is TGTGCCAGCAGCTCAACCTCAGATACGCAGTATTTT.

The rearrangement joins TRBV28 to TRBJ2-7, with TRBD2 as a possible D gene (6 bases). The V gene lost 7 bases and the J gene lost 7 bases, with 23 bases spanning the gap. The CDR3 is 15 residues long. Germline-derived CDR1 and CDR2 are MDHEN and SYDVKM. The CDR3 DNA reads TGTGCCAGCACTAGGGAGGCCCGATCGGCGGGTGAGCAGTACTTC. It codes for CASTREARSAGEQYF.

The chain is built from TRBV5-4 and TRBJ2-7, with D perhaps matching TRBD1 or TRBD2 (6 bases each). The germline gives CDR1 SGHNT, CDR2 YYREEE (reference sequence). The CDR3 loop spans 14 amino acids. V was cut by 4 bases and J by 1 base, with 12 bases left in between. The CDR3 coding sequence is TGTGCCAGCAGCGCGCGGGACAAATCCTACGAGCAGTACTTC. This codes for CASSARDKSYEQYF.

The table lists this clone with a few counts. This sequence joins TRBV7-6 and TRBJ1-3, with D unresolved. Trimming pared 5 bases from V and 0 bases from J, leaving 14 bases between. CDR1 is SGHVS, CDR2 FNYEAQ, per germline. The length of the CDR3 is 16 residues. The DNA for the CDR3 is TGTGCCAGCAGCCCGGGTGAAGGCAGCTCTGGAAACACCATATATTTT. It translates to CASSPGEGSSGNTIYF.

This clone was observed a few times. The chain carries TRBV6-1 and TRBJ2-7; 8 positions match TRBD1. With 5 bases clipped from V and 4 bases from J, the junction kept 4 bases outside the gene matches. There are 13 residues in the CDR3. Germline CDR1 reads MNHNS; CDR2 reads SASEGT. The CDR3 DNA is TGTGCCAGCAGTTGGGACAGGAGGTACGAGCAGTACTTC. Translation gives CASSWDRRYEQYF.

This clone was counted a few times. The chain joins TRBV11-2 to TRBJ1-6; TRBD1 is a possible D gene (5 bases). The germline gives CDR1 SGHAT, CDR2 FQNNGV. V lost 5 bases and J lost 7, with 15 bases in between. This CDR3 spans 15 amino acids. The DNA of the CDR3 is TGTGCCAGCAGCCCGGGGGAGTGGGGGAATTCACCCCTCCACTTT. It translates to CASSPGEWGNSPLHF.

The rearrangement links TRBV30 to TRBJ1-1; D may be TRBD1 (6 bases). The length of the CDR3 is 16 residues. Per germline, CDR1 GTSNPN and CDR2 SVGIG (reference sequence). Deletions cut 2 bases from V and 4 bases from J, with 20 bases between. CDR3 in amino acids: CAWSYPLGGAGTEAFF. In DNA, the CDR3 is TGTGCCTGGAGTTACCCGCTCGGGGGCGCGGGCACTGAAGCTTTCTTT.

The chain links TRBV7-9 to TRBJ2-2; D possibly corresponds to TRBD1 (6 bases). This CDR3 is 13 amino acids long. The germline V gene has CDR1 SEHNR and CDR2 FQNEAQ (reference sequence). Trimming took off 5 bases at V and 6 bases at J, with 10 bases between the two ends. DNA for the CDR3: TGTGCCAGCAGCCCGCAGGGGTCCGGGGAGCTGTTTTTT. This gives the protein CASSPQGSGELFF. The full variable domain, rest sourced from reference TRBV7-9 and TRBJ2-2, is DTGVSQNPRHKITKRGQNVTFRCDPISEHNRLYWYRQTLGQGPEFLTYFQNEAQLEKSRLLSDRFSAERPKGSFSTLEIQRTEQGDSAMYLCASSPQGSGELFFGEGSRLTVL.

The chain employs TRBV5-4 and TRBJ2-7, with 8 positions matching TRBD1. The ends lost 0 bases at V and 6 bases at J; junction bases unmatched: 8. CDR1 is SGHNT and CDR2 is YYREEE in the germline V gene (reference sequence). CDR3 length equals 15 residues. The CDR3 nucleotides are TGTGCCAGCAGCTTGGGAATCGGACAGGGTGGCGAGCAGTACTTC. Amino acids: CASSLGIGQGGEQYF.

A few counts support this clone. This chain joins TRBV14 and TRBJ2-4; D ambiguous. The CDR3 loop spans 14 amino acids. Trimming removed 4 bases from V and 0 bases from J, with 7 bases in between. In germline, CDR1 is SGHDN, CDR2 FVKESK. The CDR3 here is CASSPHGAKNIQYF. The CDR3 DNA reads as TGTGCCAGCAGCCCACACGGAGCCAAAAACATTCAGTACTTC. Together with reference TRBV14 and TRBJ2-4, the CDR3 gives the full variable domain: EAGVTQFPSHSVIEKGQTVTLRCDPISGHDNLYWYRRVMGKEIKFLLHFVKESKQDESGMPNNRFLAERTGGTYSTLKVQPAELEDSGVYFCASSPHGAKNIQYFGAGTRLSVL.

This clone has more than one count but fewer than ten. The chain employs TRBV27 and TRBJ1-2, with 9 nucleotides matching TRBD1. CDR3 length: 15 residues. The ends lost 1 base at V and 8 bases at J; junction bases unmatched: 8. The germline CDR1 and CDR2 sequences are MNHEY and SMNVEV (reference sequence). CDR3 loop: CASSLWGDRVRGYTF. The CDR3 coding sequence is TGTGCCAGCAGTTTATGGGGGGACAGGGTTCGGGGCTACACCTTC.

The V and J genes are TRBV7-2 and TRBJ2-5; a possible D gene is TRBD2 (5 bases). CDR3 length equals 14 residues. V lost 5 bases and J lost 4, with 14 bases in between. Germline CDR1 reads SGHTA; CDR2 reads FQGNSA. The CDR3 region has the DNA TGTGCCAGCAGCCCTAACGGGAATACAGAGACCCAGTACTTC. This codes for CASSPNGNTETQYF.

As for this clone: This sample also contains other DNA sequences that code for the same CDR3. V is TRBV9 and J is TRBJ2-7, with unresolved D. Trimming shortened V by 4 bases and J by 0 bases, and 11 bases separated the two germline ends. The CDR3 sequence is 14 residues long. Germline lookup yields CDR1 SGDLS and CDR2 YYNGEE. The CDR3 here is CASSPTTSSYEQYF. In nucleotides, the CDR3 is TGTGCCAGCAGCCCCACCACGAGCTCCTACGAGCAGTACTTC.

This clone turned up a few times. This chain uses TRBV30 with TRBJ1-4; 9 bases are shared with TRBD1. V lost 1 base, J lost 4 bases, and 7 bases stayed unmatched. CDR1 is GTSNPN, CDR2 SVGIG, per germline (reference sequence). The CDR3 sequence is 16 residues long. Here the CDR3 reads CAWSAARTGVNEKLFF. The CDR3 DNA reads TGTGCCTGGAGTGCCGCCCGGACAGGGGTTAATGAAAAACTGTTTTTT.

The V and J genes are TRBV5-1 and TRBJ2-7, with D possibly being TRBD1 or TRBD2 (5 bases each). From germline, CDR1 is SGHRS and CDR2 YFSETQ. CDR3 length equals 14 residues. V was pared by 0 bases and J by 0 bases, with 7 bases between. The DNA of the CDR3 is TGCGCCAGCAGCTTGGGGGGGACCTCCTACGAGCAGTACTTC. It specifies CASSLGGTSYEQYF.

This clone was seen repeatedly, ten times or more. The chain joins TRBV18 to TRBJ1-1, with D possibly TRBD1 on 5 matching bases. The length of the CDR3 is 16 residues. Per the germline V gene, CDR1 is KGHSH and CDR2 is LQKENI. V lost 3 bases to trimming and J lost 1 base, with 15 bases between them. The chain's CDR3 is CASSPGLDGGNTEAFF. The DNA of the CDR3 is TGTGCCAGCTCACCGGGGCTGGACGGGGGGAACACTGAAGCTTTCTTT.

Concerning this clone: This CDR3 is also generated by other DNA sequences in the sample. The V call is TRBV7-2, the J call TRBJ1-1; 7 bases map to TRBD1. Germline-derived CDR1 and CDR2 are SGHTA and FQGNSA. The CDR3 is made up of 13 amino acids. V lost 4 bases and J lost 3; bases outside the gene matches: 2. CDR3 coding DNA: TGTGCCAGCAGCTCCCAGGGGGACACTGAAGCTTTCTTT. It encodes CASSSQGDTEAFF.

This clone was seen more than once but under ten times. J is TRBJ2-7 and V is TRBV18, with 14 bases fitting TRBD2. Germline trimming cut 6 bases from V and 6 bases from J; bases unmatched to any gene: 7. The CDR3 runs 15 residues. Germline values: CDR1 KGHSH, CDR2 LQKENI. CDR3 DNA: TGTGCCAGCTCGCCGGGACTAGCGGGGGAGGGCGAGCAGTACTTC. Translated: CASSPGLAGEGEQYF.

V usage is TRBV30 and J usage is TRBJ2-3, with D hard to call. Germline V CDR1 and CDR2: GTSNPN, SVGIG (reference sequence). This CDR3 is built from 12 residues. Trimming removed 5 bases from V and 6 bases from J, with 12 bases in between. In DNA, the CDR3 is TGTGCCTGGGGAACAGCTGTTGATACGCAGTATTTT. This translates into CAWGTAVDTQYF.

The chain uses TRBV30 and TRBJ1-2; no firm D call. V lost 0 bases to trimming and J lost 1 base, with 6 bases between them. CDR1 is GTSNPN and CDR2 is SVGIG in the germline V gene (reference sequence). The CDR3 consists of 13 residues. This CDR3 reads CAWSVAGNYGYTF. Written as DNA, the CDR3 is TGTGCCTGGAGTGTAGCCGGTAACTATGGCTACACCTTC. The complete variable domain, with remaining parts taken from reference TRBV30 and TRBJ1-2, reads SQTIHQWPATLVQPVGSPLSLECTVEGTSNPNLYWYRQAAGRGLQLLFYSVGIGQISSEVPQNLSASRPQDRQFILSSKKLLLSDSGFYLCAWSVAGNYGYTFGSGTRLTVV.

As to this clone: Other DNA sequences in the sample encode the same CDR3. The chain joins TRBV7-9 to TRBJ1-1, with D possibly TRBD1 on 5 matching bases. Trimming removed 1 base from V and 1 base from J, with 7 bases in between. CDR1 SEHNR and CDR2 FQNEAQ come from the germline V gene (reference sequence). This CDR3 spans 14 amino acids. This chain's CDR3 is CASSLDGTNTEAFF. CDR3 nucleotides: TGTGCCAGCAGCTTAGATGGGACGAACACTGAAGCTTTCTTT. Together with reference TRBV7-9 and TRBJ1-1, the CDR3 gives the full variable domain: DTGVSQNPRHKITKRGQNVTFRCDPISEHNRLYWYRQTLGQGPEFLTYFQNEAQLEKSRLLSDRFSAERPKGSFSTLEIQRTEQGDSAMYLCASSLDGTNTEAFFGQGTRLTVV.

This clone turned up a few times. CDR3 bases: TGTGCCAGTAGTTCTGGGGGACAGGGCGCCGAAGCTTTCTTT. Residues: CASSSGGQGAEAFF. V usage is TRBV19 and J usage is TRBJ1-1, with TRBD1 identical over 9 bases. This CDR3 is 14 amino acids long. Losses at the gene ends were 5 bases for V and 8 bases for J; bases not matched to a gene: 9. Germline V gives CDR1 LNHDA, CDR2 SQIVND (reference sequence).

Points on this clone: Other nucleotide sequences from this sample produce the same CDR3. This chain links TRBV6-5 with TRBJ2-7; D gene uncertain. The CDR3 consists of 11 residues. Germline loops: CDR1 MNHEY, CDR2 SVGAGI. Between the trimmed V and J ends, which lost 2 bases and 4 bases, there was a span of 3 bases. CDR3 amino acids: CASSYIYEQYF. CDR3 coding DNA: TGTGCCAGCAGTTACATTTACGAGCAGTACTTC.